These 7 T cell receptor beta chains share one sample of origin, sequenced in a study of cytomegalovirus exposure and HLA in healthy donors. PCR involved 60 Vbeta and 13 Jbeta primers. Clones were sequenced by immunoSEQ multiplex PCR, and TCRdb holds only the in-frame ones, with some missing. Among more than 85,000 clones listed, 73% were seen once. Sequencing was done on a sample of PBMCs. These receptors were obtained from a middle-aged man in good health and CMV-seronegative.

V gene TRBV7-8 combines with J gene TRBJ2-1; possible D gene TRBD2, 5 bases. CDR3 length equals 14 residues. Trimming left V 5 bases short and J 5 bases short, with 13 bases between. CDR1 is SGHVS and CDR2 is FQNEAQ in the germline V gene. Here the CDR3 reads CASSPSLGNNEQFF. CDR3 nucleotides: TGTGCCAGCAGCCCCTCTCTCGGGAACAATGAGCAGTTCTTC.

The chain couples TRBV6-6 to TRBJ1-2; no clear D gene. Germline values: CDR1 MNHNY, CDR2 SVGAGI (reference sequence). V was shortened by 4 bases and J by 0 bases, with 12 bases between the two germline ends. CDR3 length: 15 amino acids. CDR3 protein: CASSLEGGSNYGYTF. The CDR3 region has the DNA TGTGCCAGCAGTTTAGAGGGCGGTTCTAACTATGGCTACACCTTC.

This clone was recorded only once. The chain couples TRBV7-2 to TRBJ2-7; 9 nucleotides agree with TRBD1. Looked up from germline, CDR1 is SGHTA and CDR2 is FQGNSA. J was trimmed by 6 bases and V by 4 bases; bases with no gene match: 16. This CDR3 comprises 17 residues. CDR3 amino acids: CASSSLGTGILKPEQYF. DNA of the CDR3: TGTGCCAGCAGCTCTCTTGGGACAGGGATCCTTAAACCCGAGCAGTACTTC.

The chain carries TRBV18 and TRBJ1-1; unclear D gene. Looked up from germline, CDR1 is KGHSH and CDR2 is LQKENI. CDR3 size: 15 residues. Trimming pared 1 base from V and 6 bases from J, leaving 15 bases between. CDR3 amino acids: CASSPQENPGSEAFF. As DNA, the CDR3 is TGTGCCAGCTCACCACAGGAAAATCCGGGTTCTGAAGCTTTCTTT.

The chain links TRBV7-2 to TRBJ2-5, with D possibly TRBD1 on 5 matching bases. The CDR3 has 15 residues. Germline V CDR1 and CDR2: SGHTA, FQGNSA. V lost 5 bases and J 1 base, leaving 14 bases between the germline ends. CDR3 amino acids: CASSPPTGLQETQYF. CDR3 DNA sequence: TGTGCCAGCAGCCCACCAACAGGCCTCCAAGAGACCCAGTACTTC.

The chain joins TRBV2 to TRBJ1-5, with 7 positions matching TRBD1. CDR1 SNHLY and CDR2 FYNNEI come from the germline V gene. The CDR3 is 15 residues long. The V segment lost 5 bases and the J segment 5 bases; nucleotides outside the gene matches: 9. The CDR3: CASSTPGTVHQPQHF. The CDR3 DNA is TGTGCCAGCAGTACTCCAGGGACAGTACATCAGCCCCAGCATTTT.

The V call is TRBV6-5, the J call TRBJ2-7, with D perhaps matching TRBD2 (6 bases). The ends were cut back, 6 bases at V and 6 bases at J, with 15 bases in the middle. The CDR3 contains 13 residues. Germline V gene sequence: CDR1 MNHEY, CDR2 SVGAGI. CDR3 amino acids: CASRLTSISEQYF. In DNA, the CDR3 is TGTGCCAGCAGACTTACTAGCATCTCCGAGCAGTACTTC.